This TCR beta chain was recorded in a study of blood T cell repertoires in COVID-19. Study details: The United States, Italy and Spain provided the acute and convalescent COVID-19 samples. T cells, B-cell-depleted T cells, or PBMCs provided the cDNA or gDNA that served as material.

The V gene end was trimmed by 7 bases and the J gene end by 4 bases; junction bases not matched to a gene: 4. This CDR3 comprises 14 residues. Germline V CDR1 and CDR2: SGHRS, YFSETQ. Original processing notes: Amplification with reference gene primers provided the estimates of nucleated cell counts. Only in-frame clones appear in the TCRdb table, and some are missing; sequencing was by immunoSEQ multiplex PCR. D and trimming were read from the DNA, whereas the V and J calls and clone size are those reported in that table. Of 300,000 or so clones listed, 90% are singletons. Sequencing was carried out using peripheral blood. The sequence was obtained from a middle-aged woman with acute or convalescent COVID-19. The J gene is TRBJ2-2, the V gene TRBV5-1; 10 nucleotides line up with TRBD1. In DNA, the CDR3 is TGCGCCAGCGAACGGACAGGGGGCACCGGGGAGCTGTTTTTT. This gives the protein CASERTGGTGELFF.